This T cell receptor beta chain stems from a study of control samples from healthy donors and cancer patients. V dropped 6 bases and J dropped 8; count of bases not matched to a gene: 10. The CDR3 length is 14 residues. From germline, CDR1 is LNHDA and CDR2 SQIVND (reference sequence). Generated by immunoSEQ multiplex PCR, the TCRdb table keeps only in-frame clones and is missing some. Of 35,000 to 50,000 clones listed, roughly 94% are singletons. The TCR comes from a man aged 60 to 75 in good health. The sequencing sample was made of blood. V and J are TRBV19 and TRBJ2-5; 9 bases align to TRBD1. This chain's CDR3 is CASRSRGQGNTQYF. The CDR3 coding sequence is TGTGCCAGTAGATCTCGAGGACAGGGGAATACCCAGTACTTC.